This passage covers 21 T cell receptor beta chains from one sample sequenced in a study of regulatory T cells in long-lasting Graves disease. Construction of the TCR beta libraries employed iRepertoire HTBI primers in conjunction with Arm-PCR of CDR3 regions. TCRdb reprocessed the multiplex PCR reads via MiXCR and lists one record per CDR3 protein. The sample carries about 400,000 distinct CDR3 sequences, 15% to 19% recorded once. Described time point: newly diagnosed GD, antithyroid drugs for less than 3 months. The TCR library was made from RNA that had been extracted from PBMCs in TRIzol. This sample comprised peripheral blood mononuclear cells (PBMCs), obtained at new diagnosis, from a patient treated with antithyroid drugs. Source of these receptors: a female donor with Graves disease.

This clonotype was observed at least ten times. The chain uses TRBV5-6 and TRBJ2-1, with D possibly TRBD2 on 5 matching bases. Germline assignment: CDR1 SGHDT and CDR2 YYEEEE. The CDR3 has 17 amino acids. With 0 bases removed from V and 2 bases from J, the gap between germline ends came to 15 bases. The chain's CDR3 is CASSLVRASRTYNEQFF. CDR3 nucleotides: TGTGCCAGCAGCTTGGTGCGAGCTAGCCGCACCTACAATGAGCAGTTCTTC.

This clonotype was seen only a few times. This may be a read error: a much more frequent sequence differs by one nucleotide. The chain couples TRBV5-1 to TRBJ1-4; D unclear. V was clipped by 4 bases and J by 7 bases, with 11 bases between them. Germline V gene lookup returns CDR1 SGHRS and CDR2 YFSETQ. This CDR3 has 13 residues. The CDR3 DNA is TGCGCCAGCAGCCCGGGATCTAGTGAAAAACTGTTTTTT. Translated, it gives CASSPGSSEKLFF.

This clonotype came up a few times. Given a far larger clone just one base away, this is likely a sequencing read error. The chain carries TRBV7-9 and TRBJ1-1; D gene uncertain. CDR3 length: 13 residues. CDR1 and CDR2 from the germline V gene are SEHNR and FQNEAQ (reference sequence). V was cut by 1 base and J by 9 bases, with 12 bases left in between. In nucleotides, the CDR3 is TGTGCCAGCAGCTTAGAACCCCACGGCAAAGCTTTCTTT. Its translation: CASSLEPHGKAFF.

The rearrangement uses TRBV11-2 and TRBJ1-3; 9 bases are shared with TRBD1. Unmatched junction bases numbered 7, after V lost 4 bases and J lost 3 bases. CDR1 is SGHAT, CDR2 FQNNGV, per germline. The CDR3 is made up of 16 amino acids. This chain's CDR3 is CASSSRGQGFGNTIYF. The CDR3 DNA is TGTGCCAGCAGCTCCCGGGGACAGGGCTTTGGAAACACCATATATTTT.

In its sample, this clonotype was seen many times. The chain links TRBV20-1 to TRBJ1-2; D is uncertain. The CDR3 has 16 amino acids. From germline, CDR1 is DFQATT and CDR2 SNEGSKA (reference sequence). Trimming removed 3 bases at V and 0 bases at J, with 17 bases between. The CDR3 DNA is TGCAGTGCTAGGGTGGGAGGTCCCGTAACTAACTATGGCTACACCTTC. Amino acids: CSARVGGPVTNYGYTF.

This clonotype was detected many times. Its ends do not fully match the called genes, so a read error is possible. V is TRBV11-2 and J is TRBJ2-1; D remains unclear. CDR3 length: 14 residues. CDR1 is SGHAT, CDR2 FQNNGV, per germline. The CDR3 sequence is CASSLELSCNEQFF. Here the CDR3 DNA reads TGTGCCAGCAGCTTAGAACTATCCTGCAATGAGCAGTTCTTC.

This clonotype was recorded many times. The genes are TRBV20-1 and TRBJ2-7; perhaps TRBD2 as D (5 bases). Between the trimmed V and J ends, which lost 6 bases and 3 bases, there was a span of 12 bases. The CDR3 runs to 12 residues. CDR1 and CDR2 (germline): DFQATT, SNEGSKA (reference sequence). Written as DNA, the CDR3 is TGCAGTGCGCGAGGGAGTTACTACGAGCAGTACTTC. Translated: CSARGSYYEQYF.

The table lists this clonotype with many counts. The genes are TRBV12-3 or TRBV12-4 and TRBJ1-2, with D possibly matching TRBD1 (5 bases). This CDR3 is built from 13 residues. Trimming took off 6 bases at V and 4 bases at J, with 12 bases between the two ends. CDR3 amino acids: CASSRDGFYGYTF. In DNA, the CDR3 is TGTGCCAGCAGCCGGGACGGCTTCTATGGCTACACCTTC.

In this sample, this clonotype turned up many times. The junction shows a germline mismatch at one end, possibly a read error. The chain couples TRBV5-1 to TRBJ1-5; no clear D. The germline gives CDR1 SGHRS, CDR2 YFSETQ. The CDR3 runs 15 residues. The CDR3 sequence is CASSRAGDSNQPQHF. CDR3 sequence (DNA): TGTGCCAGCAGCCGCGCCGGCGATAGCAATCAGCCCCAGCATTTT. Variable domain in full (rest from reference TRBV5-1 and TRBJ1-5): KAGVTQTPRYLIKTRGQQVTLSCSPISGHRSVSWYQQTPGQGLQFLFEYFSETQRNKGNFPGRFSGRQFSNSRSEMNVSTLELGDSALYLCASSRAGDSNQPQHFGDGTRLSIL.

This clonotype was recorded many times. V usage is TRBV5-1 and J usage is TRBJ1-2; D not certain. Germline values: CDR1 SGHRS, CDR2 YFSETQ. There are 15 residues in the CDR3. V was trimmed by 0 bases and J by 4 bases, leaving 13 bases between them. The CDR3 region is CASSLGPGVGYGYTF. DNA for the CDR3: TGCGCCAGCAGCTTGGGTCCTGGGGTAGGCTATGGCTACACCTTC.

The chain employs TRBV7-9 and TRBJ1-2, with a weak D call TRBD1 (5 bases). The germline CDR1 and CDR2 sequences are SEHNR and FQNEAQ (reference sequence). This CDR3 region has 15 residues. V was cut by 7 bases and J by 7 bases, with 22 bases left in between. In DNA, the CDR3 is TGTGCCAGCATCCGAGGCGGGGGAAGTGTTGCTGGCTACACCTTC. It translates to CASIRGGGSVAGYTF.

For this clonotype: A much larger clone sits a single nucleotide away, making a read error possible. The chain uses TRBV3-1 and TRBJ1-6, with 10 bases aligning to TRBD1. CDR1 is LGHDT, CDR2 YNNKEL, per germline (reference sequence). Germline trimming cut 0 bases from V and 16 bases from J; bases unmatched to any gene: 15. The CDR3 loop spans 17 amino acids. In DNA, the CDR3 is TGTGCCAGCAGCCAAGATTGGGGGACAGGGGCTTCGGAAGAGCTCCACTTT. Translated, it gives CASSQDWGTGASEELHF.

This clonotype was counted ten times or more. The chain has TRBV6-1 and TRBJ2-2; possible D gene TRBD1, 6 bases. V was cut by 3 bases and J by 7 bases, with 15 bases left in between. Germline CDR1 reads MNHNS; CDR2 reads SASEGT. This CDR3 is built from 15 residues. The CDR3 sequence: CASSDPAGADGELFF. The CDR3 DNA reads as TGTGCCAGCAGTGACCCGGCAGGGGCCGACGGGGAGCTGTTTTTT.

This clonotype was counted many times. The rearrangement uses TRBV30 and TRBJ2-3, with D unresolved. This CDR3 contains 13 residues. Germline CDR1 and CDR2: GTSNPN and SVGIG (reference sequence). The ends were cut back, 3 bases at V and 6 bases at J, with 13 bases in the middle. As DNA, the CDR3 is TGTGCCTGGAGCTCGGAGCGAAGGGATACGCAGTATTTT. Its protein is CAWSSERRDTQYF.

The rearrangement links TRBV7-2 to TRBJ1-5, with D perhaps TRBD1 (6 bases). V lost 5 bases and J lost 9, with 14 bases in between. Germline V gives CDR1 SGHTA, CDR2 FQGNSA. The CDR3 totals 13 residues. CDR3 nucleotides: TGTGCCAGCAGCGCAACAGGGCCGGGGCCCCAGCATTTT. It encodes CASSATGPGPQHF.

The chain carries TRBV2 and TRBJ1-1; maybe TRBD1 (5 bases). Germline V gene sequence: CDR1 SNHLY, CDR2 FYNNEI. Deletions cut 3 bases from V and 5 bases from J, with 13 bases between. The CDR3 covers 14 residues. The CDR3 DNA reads TGTGCCAGCAGTGATGGTAAGGGGCAAACTGAAGCTTTCTTT. It encodes CASSDGKGQTEAFF.

For this clonotype: A single base is all that separates this from a far larger clone, so a read error is likely. CDR3 protein: CSAGPPSSYNEQYF. The CDR3 bases are TGCAGTGCTGGCCCGCCGAGCTCCTACAATGAGCAGTACTTC. This rearrangement joins TRBV20-1 to TRBJ2-7, with D unresolved. CDR1 DFQATT and CDR2 SNEGSKA come from the germline V gene (reference sequence). The CDR3 runs to 14 residues. Trimming took 5 bases from V and 7 from J, leaving 21 bases between them.

V gene TRBV7-6 combines with J gene TRBJ2-3, with TRBD2 matching over 13 bases. Germline assignment: CDR1 SGHVS and CDR2 FNYEAQ. The ends lost 2 bases at V and 3 bases at J; junction bases unmatched: 11. The CDR3 contains 19 residues. CDR3: CASSLTSRGLAGETDTQYF. The CDR3 nucleotides read TGTGCCAGCAGCTTAACCTCCCGCGGACTAGCGGGGGAGACAGATACGCAGTATTTT.

This clonotype was detected ten times or more. The rearrangement uses TRBV15 and TRBJ2-1; the D gene is possibly TRBD1 (6 bases). The germline CDR1 and CDR2 sequences are LNHNV and YYDKDF (reference sequence). This CDR3 is built from 17 residues. Deletions cut 0 bases from V and 4 bases from J, with 16 bases between. The CDR3 nucleotides are TGTGCCACCAGCAGAGATCTTTCGGACAGACAATACAATGAGCAGTTCTTC. As protein: CATSRDLSDRQYNEQFF. Supplemented by reference TRBV15 and TRBJ2-1, the full variable domain reads DAMVIQNPRYQVTQFGKPVTLSCSQTLNHNVMYWYQQKSSQAPKLLFHYYDKDFNNEADTPDNFQSRRPNTSFCFLDIRSPGLGDTAMYLCATSRDLSDRQYNEQFFGPGTRLTVL.

In this sample, this clonotype turned up many times. The genes are TRBV12-3 or TRBV12-4 and TRBJ2-7; TRBD1 aligns across 9 bases. Trimming at V came to 4 bases and at J to 6 bases, leaving 7 bases not matched to a gene. The CDR3 runs to 14 residues. The CDR3 DNA reads TGTGCCAGCAGTTCCTGGGACAGGGAGGGCGAGCAGTACTTC. It is translated as CASSSWDREGEQYF.

This sequence joins TRBV2 and TRBJ1-2, with TRBD1 matching over 7 bases. The germline V gene encodes CDR1 SNHLY and CDR2 FYNNEI. CDR3 length: 15 residues. With 6 bases clipped from V and 5 bases from J, the junction kept 12 bases outside the gene matches. CDR3: CASRRGQRDYYGYTF. In DNA, the CDR3 is TGTGCCAGCAGGAGGGGACAGAGGGATTATTATGGCTACACCTTC.